This T cell receptor beta chain was documented in a study of T cell repertoires in cytomegalovirus infection. Study at large: From public TCR beta signatures came an indication of both CMV infection and matching HLA type. Whole-study findings and limits: Based on cumulative public TCR beta family frequency, carriers of CMV plus the relevant HLA were identified.

TCRdb passed the reads through MiXCR, listing each CDR3 protein once. In the table there are fewer than 550,000 distinct CDR3 sequences, 11% of which are singletons. The ends were cut back, 4 bases at V and 2 bases at J, with 11 bases in the middle. The length of the CDR3 is 13 residues. Germline CDR1 reads SQVTM; CDR2 reads ANQGSEA. Comment on this clonotype: No antigen is known for it.

The V and J genes are TRBV29-1 and TRBJ1-1; D call uncertain. This TCR was recovered from a human donor in good health (CMV status not recorded). Some clones in this sample may be carry-over from other donors' samples. Sequencing was carried out using PBMCs. CDR3 sequence: CSVATAINTEAFF. The CDR3 DNA follows: TGCAGCGTTGCTACAGCAATCAACACTGAAGCTTTCTTT.